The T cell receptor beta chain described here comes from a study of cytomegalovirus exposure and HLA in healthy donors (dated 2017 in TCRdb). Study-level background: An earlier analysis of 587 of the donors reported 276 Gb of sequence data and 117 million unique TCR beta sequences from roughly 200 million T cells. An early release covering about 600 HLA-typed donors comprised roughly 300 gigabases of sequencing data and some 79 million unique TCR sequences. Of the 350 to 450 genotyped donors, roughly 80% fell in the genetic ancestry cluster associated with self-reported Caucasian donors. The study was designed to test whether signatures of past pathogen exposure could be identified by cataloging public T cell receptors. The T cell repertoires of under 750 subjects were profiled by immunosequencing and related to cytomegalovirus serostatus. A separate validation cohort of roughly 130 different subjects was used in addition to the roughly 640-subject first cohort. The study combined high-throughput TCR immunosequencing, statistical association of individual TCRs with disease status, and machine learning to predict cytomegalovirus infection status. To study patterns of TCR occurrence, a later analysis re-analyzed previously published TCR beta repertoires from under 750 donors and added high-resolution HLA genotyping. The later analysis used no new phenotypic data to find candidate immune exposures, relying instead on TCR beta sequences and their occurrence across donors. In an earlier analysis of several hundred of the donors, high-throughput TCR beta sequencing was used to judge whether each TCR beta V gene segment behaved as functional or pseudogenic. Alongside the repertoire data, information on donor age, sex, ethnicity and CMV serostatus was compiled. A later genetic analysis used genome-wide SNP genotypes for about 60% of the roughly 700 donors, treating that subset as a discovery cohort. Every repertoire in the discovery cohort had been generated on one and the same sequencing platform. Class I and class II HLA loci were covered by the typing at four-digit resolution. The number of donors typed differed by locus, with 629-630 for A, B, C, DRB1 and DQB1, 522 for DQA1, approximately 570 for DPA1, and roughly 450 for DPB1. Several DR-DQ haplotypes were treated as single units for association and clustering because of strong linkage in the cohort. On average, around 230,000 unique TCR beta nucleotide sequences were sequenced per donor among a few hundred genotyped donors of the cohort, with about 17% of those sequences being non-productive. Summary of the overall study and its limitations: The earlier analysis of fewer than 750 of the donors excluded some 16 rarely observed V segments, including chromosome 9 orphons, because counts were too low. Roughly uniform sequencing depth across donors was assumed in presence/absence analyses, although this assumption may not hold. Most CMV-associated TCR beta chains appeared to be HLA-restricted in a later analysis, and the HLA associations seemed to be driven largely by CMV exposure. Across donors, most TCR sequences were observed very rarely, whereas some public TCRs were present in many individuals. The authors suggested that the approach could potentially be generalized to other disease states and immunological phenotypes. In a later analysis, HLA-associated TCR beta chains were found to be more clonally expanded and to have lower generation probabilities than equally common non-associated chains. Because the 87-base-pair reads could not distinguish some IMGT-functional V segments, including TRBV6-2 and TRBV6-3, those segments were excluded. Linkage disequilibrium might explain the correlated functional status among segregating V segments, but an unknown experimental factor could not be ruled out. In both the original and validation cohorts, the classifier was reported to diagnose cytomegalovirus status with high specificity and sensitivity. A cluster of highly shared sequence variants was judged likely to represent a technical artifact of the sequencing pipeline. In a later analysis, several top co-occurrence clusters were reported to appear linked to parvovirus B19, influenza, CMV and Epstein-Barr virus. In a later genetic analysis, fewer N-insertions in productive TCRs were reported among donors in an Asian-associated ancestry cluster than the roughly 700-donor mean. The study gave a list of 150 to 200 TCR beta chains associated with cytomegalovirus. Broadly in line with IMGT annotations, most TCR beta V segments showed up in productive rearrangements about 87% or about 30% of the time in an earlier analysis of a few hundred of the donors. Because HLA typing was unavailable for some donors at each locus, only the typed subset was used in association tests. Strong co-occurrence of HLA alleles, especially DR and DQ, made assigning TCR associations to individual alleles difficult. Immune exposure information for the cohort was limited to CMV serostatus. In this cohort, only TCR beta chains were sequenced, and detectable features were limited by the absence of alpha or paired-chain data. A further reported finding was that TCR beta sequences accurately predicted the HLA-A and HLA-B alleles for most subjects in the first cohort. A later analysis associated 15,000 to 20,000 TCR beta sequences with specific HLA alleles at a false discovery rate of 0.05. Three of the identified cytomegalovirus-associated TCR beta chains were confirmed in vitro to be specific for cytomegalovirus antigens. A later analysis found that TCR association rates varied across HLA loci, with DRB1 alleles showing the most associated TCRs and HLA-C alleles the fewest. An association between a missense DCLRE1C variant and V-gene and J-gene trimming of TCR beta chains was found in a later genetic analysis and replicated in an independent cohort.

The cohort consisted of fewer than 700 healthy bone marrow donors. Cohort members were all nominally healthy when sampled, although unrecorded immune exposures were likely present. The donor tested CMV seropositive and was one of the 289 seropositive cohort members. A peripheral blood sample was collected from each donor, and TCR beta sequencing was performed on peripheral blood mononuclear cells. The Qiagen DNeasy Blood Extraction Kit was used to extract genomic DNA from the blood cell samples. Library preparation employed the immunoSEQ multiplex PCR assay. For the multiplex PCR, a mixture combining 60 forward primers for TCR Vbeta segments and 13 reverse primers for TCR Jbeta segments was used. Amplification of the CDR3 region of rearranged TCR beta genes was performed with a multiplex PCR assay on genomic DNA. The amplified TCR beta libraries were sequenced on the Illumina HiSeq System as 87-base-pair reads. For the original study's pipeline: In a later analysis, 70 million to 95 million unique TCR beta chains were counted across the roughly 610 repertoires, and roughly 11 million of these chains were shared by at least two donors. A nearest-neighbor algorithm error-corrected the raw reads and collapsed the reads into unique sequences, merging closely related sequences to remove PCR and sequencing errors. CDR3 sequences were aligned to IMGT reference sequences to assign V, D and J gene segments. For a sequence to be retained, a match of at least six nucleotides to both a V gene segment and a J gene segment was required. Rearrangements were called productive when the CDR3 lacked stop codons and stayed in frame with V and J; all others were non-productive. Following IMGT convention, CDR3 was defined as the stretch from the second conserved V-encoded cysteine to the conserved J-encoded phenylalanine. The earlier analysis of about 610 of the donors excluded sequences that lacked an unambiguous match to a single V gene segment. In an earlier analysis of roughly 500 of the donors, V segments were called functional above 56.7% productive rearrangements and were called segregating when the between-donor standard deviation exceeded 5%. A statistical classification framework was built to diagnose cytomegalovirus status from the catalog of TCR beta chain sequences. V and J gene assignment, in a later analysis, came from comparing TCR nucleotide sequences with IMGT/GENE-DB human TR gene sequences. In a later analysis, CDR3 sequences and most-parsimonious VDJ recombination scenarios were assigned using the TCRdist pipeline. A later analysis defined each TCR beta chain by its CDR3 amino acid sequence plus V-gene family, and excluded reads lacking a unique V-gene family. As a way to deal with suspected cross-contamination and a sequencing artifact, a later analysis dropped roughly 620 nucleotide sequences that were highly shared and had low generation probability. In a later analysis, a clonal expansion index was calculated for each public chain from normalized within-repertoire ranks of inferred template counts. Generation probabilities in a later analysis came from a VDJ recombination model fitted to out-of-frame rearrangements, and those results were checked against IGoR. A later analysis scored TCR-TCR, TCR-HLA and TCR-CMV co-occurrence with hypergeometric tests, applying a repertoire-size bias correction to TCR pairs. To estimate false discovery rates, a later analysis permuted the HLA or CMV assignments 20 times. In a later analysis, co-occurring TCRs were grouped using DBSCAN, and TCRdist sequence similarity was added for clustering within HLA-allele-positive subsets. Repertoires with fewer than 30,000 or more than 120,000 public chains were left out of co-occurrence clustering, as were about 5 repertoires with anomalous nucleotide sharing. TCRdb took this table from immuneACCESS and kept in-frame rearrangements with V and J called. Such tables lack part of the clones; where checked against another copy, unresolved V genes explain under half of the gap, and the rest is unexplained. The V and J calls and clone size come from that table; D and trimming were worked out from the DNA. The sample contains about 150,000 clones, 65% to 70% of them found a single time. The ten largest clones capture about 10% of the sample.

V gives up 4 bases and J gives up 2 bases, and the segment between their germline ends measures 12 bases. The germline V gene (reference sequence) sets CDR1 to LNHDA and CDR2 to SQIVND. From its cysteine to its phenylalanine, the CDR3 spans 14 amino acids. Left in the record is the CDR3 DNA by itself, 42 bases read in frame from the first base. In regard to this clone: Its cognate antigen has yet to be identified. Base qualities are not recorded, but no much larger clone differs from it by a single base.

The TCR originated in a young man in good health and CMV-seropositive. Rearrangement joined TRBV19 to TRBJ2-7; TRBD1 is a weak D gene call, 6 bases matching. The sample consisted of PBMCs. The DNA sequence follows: TGTGCCAGTAGTAGGGACACGAACCCCTACGAGCAGTACTTC. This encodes CASSRDTNPYEQYF.